Below, 9 T cell receptor beta chains from the same sample are listed, as sequenced in a study of T cell responses to AZD1222 COVID-19 vaccine. TCRdb's copy holds only in-frame clones and misses some; the assay was immunoSEQ multiplex PCR. The data contain under 200,000 clones, more than 75% of them singletons. The source was peripheral blood, collected on day 0 of MenACWY control vaccination. The receptors come from an adult in good health.

The genes are TRBV28 and TRBJ1-2, with TRBD1 matching 7 bases. From germline, CDR1 is MDHEN and CDR2 SYDVKM. The CDR3 contains 14 residues. With V trimmed by 4 bases and J by 8 bases, 10 bases remained unmatched. CDR3 protein: CASSYTGTALGYTF. The CDR3 DNA reads TGTGCCAGCAGTTATACCGGGACAGCTTTGGGCTACACCTTC.

V is TRBV7-2 and J is TRBJ2-1; possibly TRBD2 for D (6 bases). In germline, CDR1 is SGHTA, CDR2 FQGNSA. This CDR3 is built from 15 residues. V was cut by 8 bases and J by 10 bases, with 24 bases left in between. DNA of the CDR3: TGTGCCAGCGGCACCACTCCGGGACTCAGGCAGGAGCAGTTCTTC. Translation: CASGTTPGLRQEQFF.

This chain uses TRBV2 with TRBJ2-7, with 11 bases lining up with TRBD2. This CDR3 has 18 amino acids. V dropped 2 bases and J dropped 6; count of bases not matched to a gene: 15. Germline CDR1 SNHLY, CDR2 FYNNEI. The CDR3 here is CASSERGLAGGAWSEQYF. In nucleotides, the CDR3 is TGTGCCAGCAGTGAAAGGGGTCTAGCGGGAGGCGCCTGGAGCGAGCAGTACTTC.

This rearrangement joins TRBV4-2 to TRBJ1-1; tentatively, D is TRBD1 (5 bases). Looked up from germline, CDR1 is LGHNA and CDR2 is YNFKEQ. The CDR3 spans 14 residues. Between the trimmed V and J ends, which lost 1 base and 8 bases, there was a span of 14 bases. The CDR3 region is CASSQVDQGYEAFF. CDR3 sequence (DNA): TGTGCCAGCAGCCAAGTCGATCAGGGATACGAAGCTTTCTTT.

This clone has only one observation. This chain links TRBV11-2 with TRBJ1-2, with TRBD1 matching over 9 bases. V lost 4 bases to trimming and J lost 3 bases; unmatched junction nucleotides: 3. The CDR3 consists of 14 residues. In germline, CDR1 is SGHAT, CDR2 FQNNGV. CDR3 protein: CASSSGQGHYGYTF. The DNA for the CDR3 is TGTGCCAGCAGCTCCGGACAGGGGCACTATGGCTACACCTTC.

The chain links TRBV7-9 to TRBJ2-7; D perhaps matches TRBD1 (5 bases). V was shortened by 4 bases and J by 2 bases, with 15 bases between the two germline ends. The CDR3 has 15 residues. CDR1 and CDR2 from the germline V gene are SEHNR and FQNEAQ (reference sequence). Here the CDR3 DNA reads TGTGCCAGCAGCTCGGACACCCACACTACCTACGAGCAGTACTTC. Its protein is CASSSDTHTTYEQYF.

V and J are TRBV28 and TRBJ1-2; maybe TRBD1 (5 bases). V lost 8 bases to trimming and J lost 1 base, with 14 bases between them. This CDR3 has 14 residues. Germline V gene lookup returns CDR1 MDHEN and CDR2 SYDVKM. The CDR3 region is CASLNPDSNYGYTF. Here the CDR3 DNA reads TGTGCCAGCCTTAACCCCGACAGTAACTATGGCTACACCTTC.

The chain has TRBV29-1 and TRBJ2-2, with D possibly being TRBD1 (5 bases). The length of the CDR3 is 13 residues. Trimming removed 6 bases at V and 0 bases at J, with 8 bases between. Germline CDR1 is SQVTM and CDR2 is ANQGSEA. For the CDR3, the DNA is TGCAGCGTGAGACAGTCGAACACCGGGGAGCTGTTTTTT. Residues: CSVRQSNTGELFF.

This clone was seen a single time. The chain uses TRBV15 and TRBJ2-7; 7 bases map to TRBD1. The CDR3 runs to 15 residues. Germline CDR1 LNHNV, CDR2 YYDKDF (reference sequence). The V and J ends lost 5 bases and 3 bases, in that order; junction bases with no gene match: 10. In nucleotides, the CDR3 is TGTGCCACCAGCGGCAGGACAGGAAAGGACTACGAGCAGTACTTC. This sequence encodes CATSGRTGKDYEQYF.